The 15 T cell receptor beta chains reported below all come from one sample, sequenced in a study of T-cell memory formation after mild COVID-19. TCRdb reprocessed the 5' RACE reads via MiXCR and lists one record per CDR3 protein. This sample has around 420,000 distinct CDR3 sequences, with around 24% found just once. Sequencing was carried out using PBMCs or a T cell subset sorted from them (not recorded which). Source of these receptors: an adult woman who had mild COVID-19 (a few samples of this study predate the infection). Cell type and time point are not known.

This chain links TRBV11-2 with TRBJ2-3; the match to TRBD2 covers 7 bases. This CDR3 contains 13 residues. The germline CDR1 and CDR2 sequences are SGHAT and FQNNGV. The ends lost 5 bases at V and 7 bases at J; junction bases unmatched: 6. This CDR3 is CASSAGVSNTQYF. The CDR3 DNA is TGTGCCAGCAGCGCGGGGGTCTCGAATACGCAGTATTTT. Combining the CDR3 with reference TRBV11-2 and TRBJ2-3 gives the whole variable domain EAGVAQSPRYKIIEKRQSVAFWCNPISGHATLYWYQQILGQGPKLLIQFQNNGVVDDSQLPKDRFSAERLKGVDSTLKIQPAKLEDSAVYLCASSAGVSNTQYFGPGTRLTVL.

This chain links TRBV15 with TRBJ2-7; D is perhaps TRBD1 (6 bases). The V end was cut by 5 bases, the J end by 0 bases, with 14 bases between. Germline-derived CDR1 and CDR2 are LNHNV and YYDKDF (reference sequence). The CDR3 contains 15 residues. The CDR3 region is CATSFTTGPSYEQYF. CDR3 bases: TGTGCCACCAGCTTTACGACAGGTCCCTCCTACGAGCAGTACTTC.

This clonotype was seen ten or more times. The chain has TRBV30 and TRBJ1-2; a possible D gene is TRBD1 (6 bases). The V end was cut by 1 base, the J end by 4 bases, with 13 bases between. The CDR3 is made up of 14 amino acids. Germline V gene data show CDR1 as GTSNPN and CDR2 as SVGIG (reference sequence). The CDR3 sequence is CAWSDGGRGYGYTF. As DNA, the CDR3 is TGTGCCTGGAGTGACGGGGGGCGCGGCTATGGCTACACCTTC.

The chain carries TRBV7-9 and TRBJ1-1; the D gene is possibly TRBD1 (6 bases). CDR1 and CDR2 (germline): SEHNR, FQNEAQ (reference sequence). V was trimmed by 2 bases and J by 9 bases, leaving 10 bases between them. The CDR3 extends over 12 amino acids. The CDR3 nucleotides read TGTGCCAGCAGCTTACGCGGGGGCCAAGCTTTCTTT. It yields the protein CASSLRGGQAFF.

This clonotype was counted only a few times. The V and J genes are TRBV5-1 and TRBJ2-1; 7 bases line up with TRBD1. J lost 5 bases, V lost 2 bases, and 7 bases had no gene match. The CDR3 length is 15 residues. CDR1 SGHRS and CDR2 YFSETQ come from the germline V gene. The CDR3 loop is CASSFLGQRNNEQFF. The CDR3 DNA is TGCGCCAGCAGCTTCCTGGGACAGCGCAACAATGAGCAGTTCTTC.

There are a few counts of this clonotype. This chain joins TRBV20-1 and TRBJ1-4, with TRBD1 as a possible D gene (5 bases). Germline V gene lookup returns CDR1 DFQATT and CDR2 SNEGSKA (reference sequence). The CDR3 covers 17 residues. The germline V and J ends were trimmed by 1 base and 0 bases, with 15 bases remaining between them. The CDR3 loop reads CSARGIGTATTNEKLFF. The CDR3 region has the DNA TGCAGTGCTAGAGGAATCGGGACTGCGACAACTAATGAAAAACTGTTTTTT.

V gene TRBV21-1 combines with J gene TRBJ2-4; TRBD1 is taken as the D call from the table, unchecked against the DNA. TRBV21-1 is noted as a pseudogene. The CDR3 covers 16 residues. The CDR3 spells CASSKRSRDTKNIQYF. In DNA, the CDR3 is TGTGCCAGCAGCAAAAGGAGCCGGGATACCAAAAACATTCAGTACTTC.

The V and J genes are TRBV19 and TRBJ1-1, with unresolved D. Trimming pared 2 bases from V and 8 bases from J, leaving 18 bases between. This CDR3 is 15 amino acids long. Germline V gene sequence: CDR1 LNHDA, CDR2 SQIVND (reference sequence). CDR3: CASSIYGRTSSEAFF. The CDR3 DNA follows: TGTGCCAGTAGTATATATGGCAGGACGTCGTCGGAAGCTTTCTTT.

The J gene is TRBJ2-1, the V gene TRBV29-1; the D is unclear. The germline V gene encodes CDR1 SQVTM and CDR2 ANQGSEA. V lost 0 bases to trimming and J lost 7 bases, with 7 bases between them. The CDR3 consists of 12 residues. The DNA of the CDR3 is TGCAGCGTTGAAGATAGAACAAATGAGCAGTTCTTC. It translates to CSVEDRTNEQFF.

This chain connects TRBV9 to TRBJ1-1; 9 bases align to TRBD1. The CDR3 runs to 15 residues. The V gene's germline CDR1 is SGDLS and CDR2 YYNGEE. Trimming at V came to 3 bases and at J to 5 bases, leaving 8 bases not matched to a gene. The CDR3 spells CASSAEQGAGTEAFF. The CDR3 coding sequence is TGTGCCAGCAGCGCAGAACAGGGGGCAGGGACTGAAGCTTTCTTT.

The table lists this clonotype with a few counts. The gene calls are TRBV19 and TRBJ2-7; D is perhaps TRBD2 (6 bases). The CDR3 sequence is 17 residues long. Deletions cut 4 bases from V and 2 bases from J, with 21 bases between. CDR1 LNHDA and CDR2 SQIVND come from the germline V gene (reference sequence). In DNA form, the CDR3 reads TGTGCCAGTAGTAAAGCGGGTGGCAGATCCGCTACCTACGAGCAGTACTTC. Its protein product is CASSKAGGRSATYEQYF.

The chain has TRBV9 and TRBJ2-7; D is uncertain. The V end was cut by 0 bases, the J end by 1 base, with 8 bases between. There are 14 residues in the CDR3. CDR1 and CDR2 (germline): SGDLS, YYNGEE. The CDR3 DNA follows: TGTGCCAGCAGCGTAGCCTCAAAATCCTACGAGCAGTACTTC. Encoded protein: CASSVASKSYEQYF.

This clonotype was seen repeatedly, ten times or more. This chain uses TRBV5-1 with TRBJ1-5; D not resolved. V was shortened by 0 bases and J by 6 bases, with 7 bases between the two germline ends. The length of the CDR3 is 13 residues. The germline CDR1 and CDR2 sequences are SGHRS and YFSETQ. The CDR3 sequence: CASSLALGQPQHF. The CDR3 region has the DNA TGCGCCAGCAGCTTGGCCTTGGGTCAGCCCCAGCATTTT.

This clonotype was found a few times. The CDR3 DNA reads as TGCGCCAGCAGCCACCTTATAGGGGGGGCGGGCGCTGAAGCTTTCTTT. Encoded protein: CASSHLIGGAGAEAFF. J is TRBJ1-1 and V is TRBV4-1, with a weak D call TRBD1 (6 bases). This CDR3 contains 16 residues. Between the trimmed V and J ends, which lost 3 bases and 6 bases, there was a span of 20 bases. Germline V gene lookup returns CDR1 MGHRA and CDR2 YSYEKL.

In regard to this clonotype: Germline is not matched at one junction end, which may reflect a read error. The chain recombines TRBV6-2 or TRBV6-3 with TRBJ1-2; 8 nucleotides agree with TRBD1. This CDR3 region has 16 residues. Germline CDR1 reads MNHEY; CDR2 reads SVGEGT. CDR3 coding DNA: TGTGCCAGCAGTTACCGTGGACAGGGACTCCCCTATGTCTACACCTTC. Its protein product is CASSYRGQGLPYVYTF.